Listed here are 29 T cell receptor beta chains from one sample, sequenced in a study of long-term antiretroviral therapy in people with HIV. It was version v3.0 of the immunoSEQ assay that was run at survey level. Method: immunoSEQ multiplex PCR; TCRdb's copy keeps in-frame clones and lacks some. The data show tens of thousands of clones, around three quarters seen once. Sequenced material: unsorted PBMCs, taken 0.3 years after starting antiretroviral therapy. Receptors originate from a man aged 35-49 years with HIV.

The gene calls are TRBV18 and TRBJ1-1; D not resolved. CDR3 length: 12 residues. The germline V gene has CDR1 KGHSH and CDR2 LQKENI. Trimming took 0 bases from V and 5 from J, leaving 4 bases between them. CDR3 bases: TGTGCCAGCTCACCACCGGGGACTGAAGCTTTCTTT. As protein: CASSPPGTEAFF.

This sequence joins TRBV10-1 and TRBJ2-7; D is perhaps TRBD1 or TRBD2 (5 bases each). The ends were cut back, 0 bases at V and 8 bases at J, with 11 bases in the middle. Germline V gene sequence: CDR1 WNHNN, CDR2 SYGVQD (reference sequence). This CDR3 region has 13 residues. CDR3: CASSESGDAKQYF. The CDR3 DNA sequence: TGCGCCAGCAGTGAGTCCGGGGACGCGAAGCAGTACTTC.

This clone was seen a single time. The rearrangement joins TRBV7-3 to TRBJ2-2, with 10 bases identical to TRBD2. This CDR3 is 16 amino acids long. V lost 5 bases, J lost 3 bases, and 6 bases stayed unmatched. Germline CDR1 reads SGHTA; CDR2 reads FQGTGA. The DNA for the CDR3 is TGTGCCAGCAGCGCCCAACTAGCGGGGTACACCGGGGAGCTGTTTTTT. This translates into CASSAQLAGYTGELFF.

The chain combines TRBV18 with TRBJ2-7; tentatively, D is TRBD1 (6 bases). Germline CDR1 reads KGHSH; CDR2 reads LQKENI. This CDR3 has 16 amino acids. V lost 0 bases, J lost 2 bases, and 14 bases lay in between. The CDR3 is CASSPPLTGSPYEQYF. CDR3 in DNA: TGTGCCAGCTCACCACCGTTAACAGGGTCCCCCTACGAGCAGTACTTC.

The CDR3 loop reads CASTQTGSSGNEQFF. CDR3 bases: TGTGCCAGCACCCAAACAGGGTCGTCGGGCAATGAGCAGTTCTTC. V usage is TRBV27 and J usage is TRBJ2-1; D is perhaps TRBD1 (6 bases). Looked up from germline, CDR1 is MNHEY and CDR2 is SMNVEV (reference sequence). This CDR3 is 15 amino acids long. Trimming cost V 7 bases and J 6 bases, with 19 bases left between them.

The chain has TRBV5-4 and TRBJ2-5; 7 bases agree with TRBD1. Germline CDR1 reads SGHNT; CDR2 reads YYREEE (reference sequence). V was pared by 3 bases and J by 1 base, with 3 bases of the junction left unmatched. This CDR3 is 14 amino acids long. The CDR3 DNA is TGTGCCAGCAGCTCGGGACAGCTCCAAGAGACCCAGTACTTC. This codes for CASSSGQLQETQYF.

This clone was observed a few times. The CDR3 nucleotides are TGTGCCGAACCCGGGCTGTCAGGAAACACCATATATTTT. It translates to CAEPGLSGNTIYF. The genes are TRBV7-9 and TRBJ1-3; D remains unclear. CDR3 length equals 13 residues. Trimming cost V 11 bases and J 4 bases, with 15 bases left between them. Germline CDR1 and CDR2: SEHNR and FQNEAQ (reference sequence).

CDR3 sequence (DNA): TGCGCCAGCAGCGGACAGGGGGCAGCCTACGAGCAGTACTTC. As protein: CASSGQGAAYEQYF. This chain uses TRBV5-1 with TRBJ2-7, with TRBD1 matching 11 bases. V shed 4 bases, J shed 2 bases, and the junction held 2 bases outside the gene matches. Looked up from germline, CDR1 is SGHRS and CDR2 is YFSETQ. The CDR3 has 14 residues.

V gene TRBV4-1 combines with J gene TRBJ1-2; a weak D match, TRBD1 (5 bases). The CDR3 is made up of 15 amino acids. V dropped 0 bases and J dropped 4 bases, with 12 bases sitting between them. CDR1 is MGHRA, CDR2 YSYEKL, per germline. The CDR3: CASSQDAGATYGYTF. The DNA of the CDR3 is TGCGCCAGCAGCCAAGATGCCGGGGCCACCTATGGCTACACCTTC.

The J gene is TRBJ1-2, the V gene TRBV28; D perhaps matches TRBD1 (6 bases). Per the germline V gene, CDR1 is MDHEN and CDR2 is SYDVKM. The V end lost 4 bases, the J end lost 7 bases, and 19 bases lay between the germline ends. This CDR3 comprises 15 residues. In DNA, the CDR3 is TGTGCCAGCAGTTCCCCAGGCAGGGGTGTTATTGGCTACACCTTC. Protein product: CASSSPGRGVIGYTF.

This clone was observed a handful of times. The rearrangement uses TRBV7-9 and TRBJ2-1; a possible D gene is TRBD2 (5 bases). The V end was cut by 1 base, the J end by 2 bases, with 9 bases between. This CDR3 comprises 15 residues. Per the germline V gene, CDR1 is SEHNR and CDR2 is FQNEAQ (reference sequence). The CDR3: CASSLELDPYNEQFF. The CDR3 region has the DNA TGTGCCAGCAGCTTAGAACTAGATCCCTACAATGAGCAGTTCTTC.

The chain carries TRBV11-3 and TRBJ2-1; TRBD1 matches at 9 bases. Germline loops: CDR1 SGHNT, CDR2 YENEEA. V lost 5 bases, J lost 5 bases, and 7 bases stayed unmatched. The CDR3 is 15 residues long. The CDR3 bases are TGTGCCAGCAGCCTCCGACAGGGGGAGAACAATGAGCAGTTCTTC. It specifies CASSLRQGENNEQFF.

The rearrangement joins TRBV16 to TRBJ2-7; 9 nucleotides align to TRBD1. In germline, CDR1 is KGHSY, CDR2 FQNENV. The CDR3 runs 14 residues. Trimming at V came to 2 bases and at J to 3 bases, leaving 2 bases not matched to a gene. Here the CDR3 DNA reads TGTGCCAGCAGCCAAGGGACAGGGCGCTACGAGCAGTACTTC. Its translation is CASSQGTGRYEQYF.

This clone has just a few counts. The chain recombines TRBV7-2 with TRBJ2-7; D not resolved. The CDR3 is made up of 12 amino acids. Trimming stripped 4 bases from V and 3 bases from J, with 7 bases between. The V gene's germline CDR1 is SGHTA and CDR2 FQGNSA. CDR3 sequence reads: CASSSYYYEQYF. Here the CDR3 DNA reads TGTGCCAGCAGCTCATACTACTACGAGCAGTACTTC.

This clone was seen more than once but under ten times. Here the CDR3 reads CASSLGSRWATGELFF. The CDR3 nucleotides are TGTGCCAGCAGCCTCGGTAGCAGGTGGGCCACCGGGGAGCTGTTTTTT. The V gene is TRBV5-6, the J gene TRBJ2-2, with D unresolved. Germline values: CDR1 SGHDT, CDR2 YYEEEE. Trimming left V 4 bases short and J 4 bases short, with 17 bases between. The CDR3 extends over 16 amino acids.

This chain connects TRBV19 to TRBJ2-2; TRBD2 matches 10 bases. The CDR3 loop spans 16 amino acids. CDR1 is LNHDA and CDR2 is SQIVND in the germline V gene (reference sequence). The trim removed 4 bases at V and 4 bases at J, leaving 6 bases unmatched. CDR3 DNA: TGTGCCAGTAGTACCCCGACTAGCGGGCCCACCGGGGAGCTGTTTTTT. This translates into CASSTPTSGPTGELFF.

The sample holds one count of this clone. The V call is TRBV28, the J call TRBJ2-5; D is possibly TRBD1 (5 bases). The germline V gene encodes CDR1 MDHEN and CDR2 SYDVKM. V lost 4 bases to trimming and J lost 2 bases, with 14 bases between them. This CDR3 spans 15 amino acids. In nucleotides, the CDR3 is TGTGCCAGCAGTTCCTACAGGCACGTGCAAGAGACCCAGTACTTC. Amino acids: CASSSYRHVQETQYF.

V and J are TRBV7-9 and TRBJ2-3, with D perhaps assigned TRBD1 or TRBD2 (5 bases each). The CDR3 has 14 amino acids. V gave up 8 bases and J gave up 3 bases, with 15 bases separating them. Germline V gene lookup returns CDR1 SEHNR and CDR2 FQNEAQ (reference sequence). The CDR3 is CASLWGTGTDTQYF. The CDR3 DNA reads as TGTGCCAGCCTCTGGGGGACGGGGACAGATACGCAGTATTTT.

This chain uses TRBV7-9 with TRBJ1-1, with D possibly being TRBD1 (5 bases). CDR1 and CDR2 from the germline V gene are SEHNR and FQNEAQ (reference sequence). Trimming stripped 5 bases from V and 2 bases from J, with 24 bases between. CDR3 length equals 18 residues. CDR3 coding DNA: TGTGCCAGCAGCGCTTCACTCAGGGTACTCCAAAGAAACACTGAAGCTTTCTTT. Translating gives CASSASLRVLQRNTEAFF.

CDR3 coding DNA: TGTGCCAGCAGCTCCGAGCGGGGGGGTATGACGCAGTATTTT. This sequence encodes CASSSERGGMTQYF. The chain recombines TRBV7-2 with TRBJ2-3; TRBD2 matches 10 bases. Germline V gives CDR1 SGHTA, CDR2 FQGNSA. The CDR3 totals 14 residues. The V gene end was trimmed by 4 bases and the J gene end by 9 bases; junction bases not matched to a gene: 7.

The chain is built from TRBV2 and TRBJ1-1, with D perhaps matching TRBD1 (6 bases). This CDR3 region has 16 residues. In germline, CDR1 is SNHLY, CDR2 FYNNEI. Between the trimmed V and J ends, which lost 2 bases and 1 base, there was a span of 14 bases. The CDR3 region is CASSEIGGWGNTEAFF. The CDR3 nucleotides read TGTGCCAGCAGTGAAATAGGGGGTTGGGGGAACACTGAAGCTTTCTTT.

The V call is TRBV6-5, the J call TRBJ2-1; D gene unclear. The CDR3 runs to 15 residues. Trimming cost V 0 bases and J 7 bases, with 13 bases left between them. The germline CDR1 and CDR2 sequences are MNHEY and SVGAGI. CDR3 sequence (DNA): TGTGCCAGCAGTTACTCCGTAGACGTGGGGAATGAGCAGTTCTTC. Amino acid sequence: CASSYSVDVGNEQFF.

The chain combines TRBV7-3 with TRBJ2-7; tentatively, D is TRBD2 (5 bases). This CDR3 spans 13 amino acids. The V and J ends lost 3 bases and 7 bases respectively, with 13 bases between them. Per the germline V gene, CDR1 is SGHTA and CDR2 is FQGTGA. CDR3 sequence: CASSFQPSGEQYF. The CDR3 DNA reads as TGTGCCAGCAGCTTTCAACCCTCGGGGGAGCAGTACTTC.

This clone occurred once. This sequence joins TRBV19 and TRBJ2-3, with 8 bases aligning to TRBD1. The J segment lost 6 bases and the V segment lost 3 bases, leaving 5 bases of the junction unmatched. Germline CDR1 and CDR2: LNHDA and SQIVND (reference sequence). The CDR3 extends over 14 amino acids. The CDR3: CASSIRTGRDTQYF. CDR3 nucleotide sequence: TGTGCCAGTAGTATCAGGACAGGGAGGGATACGCAGTATTTT.

The rearrangement uses TRBV9 and TRBJ2-2; 8 bases are shared with TRBD1. CDR3 size: 18 residues. The germline CDR1 and CDR2 sequences are SGDLS and YYNGEE. Unmatched junction bases numbered 11, after V lost 1 base and J lost 3 bases. The CDR3 coding sequence is TGTGCCAGCAGCGTACGCCCCCAAGACAGGGGAGACACCGGGGAGCTGTTTTTT. This translates into CASSVRPQDRGDTGELFF.

The rearrangement uses TRBV6-6 and TRBJ2-5; D call uncertain. Germline-derived CDR1 and CDR2 are MNHNY and SVGAGI (reference sequence). V lost 6 bases to trimming and J lost 3 bases, with 5 bases between them. The CDR3 spans 11 residues. CDR3 protein: CASSREETQYF. The CDR3 nucleotides are TGTGCCAGCAGCCGGGAAGAGACCCAGTACTTC.

The V call is TRBV7-9, the J call TRBJ1-4; D is unclear. V was cut by 5 bases and J by 6 bases, with 13 bases left in between. The CDR3 totals 14 residues. Germline CDR1 reads SEHNR; CDR2 reads FQNEAQ (reference sequence). The CDR3 sequence is CASSPGRGDEKLFF. In DNA, the CDR3 is TGTGCCAGCAGCCCAGGCCGGGGTGATGAAAAACTGTTTTTT. Variable domain in full (rest from reference TRBV7-9 and TRBJ1-4): DTGVSQNPRHKITKRGQNVTFRCDPISEHNRLYWYRQTLGQGPEFLTYFQNEAQLEKSRLLSDRFSAERPKGSFSTLEIQRTEQGDSAMYLCASSPGRGDEKLFFGSGTQLSVL.

This clone was seen a handful of times. As DNA, the CDR3 is TGTGCCAGCAGTGAAGCGGGAGGCACCTCTGGAAACACCATATATTTT. Its protein is CASSEAGGTSGNTIYF. The gene calls are TRBV6-1 and TRBJ1-3; D not certain. Germline-derived CDR1 and CDR2 are MNHNS and SASEGT. Trimming took 0 bases from V and 0 from J, leaving 9 bases between them. The CDR3 extends over 16 amino acids.

This chain joins TRBV5-1 and TRBJ1-2, with D maybe TRBD1 (5 bases). The CDR3 runs to 13 residues. Trimming cost V 1 base and J 8 bases, with 12 bases left between them. Germline CDR1 is SGHRS and CDR2 is YFSETQ. The CDR3 DNA reads TGCGCCAGCAGCTTGAGTAAGGGGAACGGCTACACCTTC. This codes for CASSLSKGNGYTF.